Shown below are 14 T cell receptor beta chains from a single sample sequenced in a study of cytomegalovirus exposure and HLA in healthy donors. Sequenced by immunoSEQ multiplex PCR; TCRdb stores in-frame clones only, minus some. Counted here are 200,000 to 300,000 clones, about nine tenths occurring once; the ten biggest clones make up 3.1%. The specimen sequenced was PBMCs. Source of these receptors: a woman aged 30 to 39 in good health and CMV-seronegative.

This clone was recorded once. At one boundary the junction diverges from the germline segment, which might be a read error. The chain carries TRBV29-1 and TRBJ1-1, with no clear D. Germline assignment: CDR1 SQVTM and CDR2 ANQGSEA. The CDR3 sequence is 14 residues long. In DNA form, the CDR3 reads TGCAGCGTTAAAGACGCGGGAATGAACACTGAAGCTTTCTTT. Translated, it gives CSVKDAGMNTEAFF.

The chain carries TRBV28 and TRBJ2-2, with D hard to call. The CDR3 totals 13 residues. Per germline, CDR1 MDHEN and CDR2 SYDVKM. Trimming removed 8 bases at V and 4 bases at J, with 11 bases between. The CDR3, as DNA: TGTGCCAGCGAGTTGAGGTCCACCGGGGAGCTGTTTTTT. Translation: CASELRSTGELFF.

The J gene is TRBJ2-3, the V gene TRBV27, with D perhaps given as TRBD1 or TRBD2 (5 bases each). Germline V gene lookup returns CDR1 MNHEY and CDR2 SMNVEV (reference sequence). The CDR3 consists of 15 residues. V was shortened by 4 bases and J by 2 bases, with 13 bases between the two germline ends. The CDR3 here is CASSSRDRYTDTQYF. CDR3 DNA: TGTGCCAGCAGTTCCCGGGACCGTTACACAGATACGCAGTATTTT.

This chain joins TRBV4-3 and TRBJ2-6, with a possible D match to TRBD1 (6 bases). Deletions cut 5 bases from V and 0 bases from J, with 14 bases between. This CDR3 region has 17 residues. The germline CDR1 and CDR2 sequences are LGHNA and YSLEER. The CDR3 coding sequence is TGCGCCAGCAGCGAGTGGACGGACAGCTCTGGGGCCAACGTCCTGACTTTC. Its protein product is CASSEWTDSSGANVLTF.

The chain couples TRBV10-1 to TRBJ1-5; no reliable D call. CDR3 length equals 16 residues. V was shortened by 0 bases and J by 3 bases, with 12 bases between the two germline ends. CDR1 and CDR2 (germline): WNHNN, SYGVQD (reference sequence). DNA of the CDR3: TGCGCCAGCAGTGAGTCTTATCGGCAGCTCAATCAGCCCCAGCATTTT. Its protein product is CASSESYRQLNQPQHF.

The chain is built from TRBV5-1 and TRBJ2-5, with D perhaps matching TRBD1 or TRBD2 (5 bases each). The germline CDR1 and CDR2 sequences are SGHRS and YFSETQ. The CDR3 runs 17 residues. V was clipped by 4 bases and J by 4 bases, with 23 bases between them. CDR3: CASSKTGTKLAVETQYF. In DNA, the CDR3 is TGCGCCAGCAGCAAAACCGGGACGAAGCTCGCGGTAGAGACCCAGTACTTC.

This sequence joins TRBV12-5 and TRBJ2-1; 13 bases agree with TRBD2. Germline CDR1 is LGHNT and CDR2 is FRNRAP. The CDR3 extends over 15 amino acids. Trimming removed 6 bases from V and 6 bases from J; junction bases left unmatched: 5. The CDR3 bases are TGTGCTAGTGGGCACACTAGCGGGAGGGCCAATGAGCAGTTCTTC. Its protein product is CASGHTSGRANEQFF. Based on the CDR3 plus reference TRBV12-5 and TRBJ2-1, the full variable domain is DARVTQTPRHKVTEMGQEVTMRCQPILGHNTVFWYRQTMMQGLELLAYFRNRAPLDDSGMPKDRFSAEMPDATLATLKIQPSEPRDSAVYFCASGHTSGRANEQFFGPGTRLTVL.

The V call is TRBV6-5, the J call TRBJ2-5; D perhaps matches TRBD2 (5 bases). The germline V gene has CDR1 MNHEY and CDR2 SVGAGI. The ends were cut back, 0 bases at V and 3 bases at J, with 14 bases in the middle. This CDR3 spans 16 amino acids. CDR3: CASSYSKRVRKETQYF. DNA for the CDR3: TGTGCCAGCAGTTACTCGAAGAGGGTTAGAAAAGAGACCCAGTACTTC.

J is TRBJ2-3 and V is TRBV10-3, with D possibly TRBD2 on 5 matching bases. Germline V lookup: CDR1 ENHRY, CDR2 SYGVKD. V was shortened by 4 bases and J by 6 bases, with 17 bases between the two germline ends. The CDR3 has 15 amino acids. CDR3 loop: CAISGAGPPGDTQYF. In nucleotides, the CDR3 is TGTGCCATCAGTGGTGCGGGCCCCCCGGGGGATACGCAGTATTTT.

The chain uses TRBV6-6 and TRBJ2-7; TRBD1 matches 8 bases. In germline, CDR1 is MNHNY, CDR2 SVGAGI (reference sequence). The CDR3 consists of 15 residues. The V segment lost 0 bases and the J segment 7 bases; nucleotides outside the gene matches: 8. The CDR3 nucleotides are TGTGCCAGCAGTTACTCGCGCCAGGGGGCACGAGAGCAGTACTTC. Protein sequence: CASSYSRQGAREQYF.

This clone was recorded a few times. The rearrangement joins TRBV19 to TRBJ1-5; perhaps TRBD1 as D (6 bases). The ends were cut back, 8 bases at V and 7 bases at J, with 15 bases in the middle. This CDR3 contains 13 residues. CDR1 is LNHDA, CDR2 SQIVND, per germline (reference sequence). The CDR3 DNA sequence: TGTGCCAGTTCACTCCAGGGGAAACAGCCCCAGCATTTT. This gives the protein CASSLQGKQPQHF.

The V gene is TRBV7-2, the J gene TRBJ2-7; D is tentatively TRBD1 or TRBD2 (5 bases each). The germline V gene has CDR1 SGHTA and CDR2 FQGNSA. V was shortened by 5 bases and J by 9 bases, with 14 bases between the two germline ends. This CDR3 contains 12 residues. CDR3: CASSLRGDRQYF. The CDR3 bases are TGTGCCAGCAGCCTACGAGGGGATCGGCAGTACTTC.

As concerns this clone: The conserved phenylalanine or tryptophan normally closing the CDR3 is absent here, so this likely arose from a read error. The DNA is left out, because the CDR3 cannot be placed on it with certainty; the CDR3 is given as TCRdb lists it. The V and J genes are TRBV21-1 and TRBJ2-7; TRBD2, as called in the table, went unchecked against the DNA. TRBV21-1 is given as a pseudogene. From its first to its last residue, the CDR3 has 8 amino acids. CDR3 region: CARDGGTS.

The chain couples TRBV5-6 to TRBJ2-5; D ambiguous. V was cut by 1 base and J by 1 base, with 11 bases left in between. Germline V gene sequence: CDR1 SGHDT, CDR2 YYEEEE. This CDR3 contains 15 residues. DNA of the CDR3: TGTGCCAGCAGCTTGATAAACCGGCTCCAAGAGACCCAGTACTTC. Its protein product is CASSLINRLQETQYF.